A selection of T cell receptor beta chains follows, all from one sample in a study of OX40 agonist ivuxolimab in advanced cancers. Produced via immunoSEQ multiplex PCR; TCRdb's table is partial and in-frame only. The sample lists about 86,000 clones; around 88% were seen once. Source: CD4+ or CD8+ T cells sorted from blood, taken in a trial of the OX40 agonist ivuxolimab. All receptors derive from an adult with an advanced solid tumor such as melanoma, head and neck, liver or kidney cancer. CDR3s include the opening cysteine and the closing phenylalanine or tryptophan. The D gene is left open where the match is weak. Clone size appears in some rows only: once, few, many, or a class for an expanded clone.

D: TRBD1; V: TRBV4-3; J: TRBJ2-2; size: -; DNA: TGCGCCAGCAGCCAAAACCCCCCCCTTAGTGTTCGACAGGGGGGGAACACCGGGGAGCTGTTTTTT; CDR3: CASSQNPPLSVRQGGNTGELFF
D: -; V: TRBV4-1; J: TRBJ1-2; size: -; DNA: TGCGCCAGCAGCCAAGATCCTCGGATTAACTATGGCTACACCTTC; CDR3: CASSQDPRINYGYTF
D: -; V: TRBV5-1; J: TRBJ2-3; size: -; DNA: TGCGCCAGCAGCCGTAGGGACTTCCCAGGGAAAGATACGCAGTATTTT; CDR3: CASSRRDFPGKDTQYF
D: TRBD1; V: TRBV5-4; J: TRBJ1-2; size: -; DNA: TGTGCCAGCAGCTTGGGGGGACAGGGCCTTAACTATGGCTACACCTTC; CDR3: CASSLGGQGLNYGYTF
D: TRBD2; V: TRBV10-3; J: TRBJ2-1; size: -; DNA: TGTGCCATCAGTCAGACTAGCGTGAACAATGAGCAGTTCTTC; CDR3: CAISQTSVNNEQFF
D: -; V: TRBV6-5; J: TRBJ2-1; size: -; DNA: TGTGCCAGCAGTTACGTGGATGGACCCTTCCACAATGAGCAGTTCTTC; CDR3: CASSYVDGPFHNEQFF
D: -; V: TRBV27; J: TRBJ1-2; size: -; DNA: TGTGCCAGCAGTTTATGGGGAAGAAGAGACTATGGCTACACCTTC; CDR3: CASSLWGRRDYGYTF
D: TRBD1; V: TRBV11-1; J: TRBJ2-2; size: -; DNA: TGTGCCAGCAGCCCCGGGACAGTAAACACCGGGGAGCTGTTTTTT; CDR3: CASSPGTVNTGELFF
D: -; V: TRBV5-1; J: TRBJ2-2; size: -; DNA: TGCGCCAGCAGCTTGGACAGAACCACCGGGGAGCTGTTTTTT; CDR3: CASSLDRTTGELFF
D: TRBD2; V: TRBV7-2; J: TRBJ2-1; size: -; DNA: TGTGCCAGCAGCTTAGAGGGGGGGATCGGGACTAGGGGATTCTTC; CDR3: CASSLEGGIGTRGFF
D: TRBD2; V: TRBV29-1; J: TRBJ2-7; size: once; DNA: TGCAGCGTTGAAGAACTAGCGGGAAGCGAGCAGTACTTC; CDR3: CSVEELAGSEQYF
D: -; V: TRBV30; J: TRBJ2-1; size: -; DNA: TGTGCCTGGAGTCCAAACCCCGACAATGAGCAGTTCTTC; CDR3: CAWSPNPDNEQFF
D: -; V: TRBV19; J: TRBJ2-5; size: -; DNA: TGTGCCAGTAGTATAGGCGGAGAAGAGACCCAGTACTTC; CDR3: CASSIGGEETQYF
D: -; V: TRBV6-1; J: TRBJ2-5; size: -; DNA: TGTGCCAGCAGTGAAGTGGGGAAGCGAGAGACCCAGTACTTC; CDR3: CASSEVGKRETQYF
D: TRBD1; V: TRBV4-1; J: TRBJ1-1; size: -; DNA: TGCGCCAGCAGCCAAGCCGGGGACAGGGGGCGTCGAACTGAAGCTTTCTTT; CDR3: CASSQAGDRGRRTEAFF
D: TRBD2; V: TRBV6-5; J: TRBJ2-3; size: -; DNA: TGTGCCAGCAGTTACCGGGGGGGCTTCACAGATACGCAGTATTTT; CDR3: CASSYRGGFTDTQYF
D: -; V: TRBV11-2; J: TRBJ2-7; size: -; DNA: TGTGCCAGCAGTCCGGGTTTTCCAGCCTACGAGCAATACTTC; CDR3: CASSPGFPAYEQYF
D: TRBD1; V: TRBV7-2; J: TRBJ1-4; size: -; DNA: TGTGCCAGCAGCTCCAGACAGGGCCCTAATGAAAAACTGTTTTTT; CDR3: CASSSRQGPNEKLFF
D: -; V: TRBV6-6; J: TRBJ2-5; size: few; DNA: TGTGCCAGCAGTACGCCAACTGAGACCCAGTACTTC; CDR3: CASSTPTETQYF
D: TRBD1; V: TRBV6-5; J: TRBJ2-7; size: -; DNA: TGTGCCAGCAGACCGGGACAGATCTACGAGCAGTACTTC; CDR3: CASRPGQIYEQYF
D: -; V: TRBV11-2; J: TRBJ2-1; size: -; DNA: TGTGCCAGCAGCTTGATTCTAGGGGGTAGCTCCTACAATGAGCAGTTCTTC; CDR3: CASSLILGGSSYNEQFF
D: TRBD2; V: TRBV29-1; J: TRBJ2-1; size: -; DNA: TGCAGCGTTCACCTACGGCTAGCGGGAACAAGCTCCTACAATGAGCAGTTCTTC; CDR3: CSVHLRLAGTSSYNEQFF
D: TRBD1; V: TRBV4-1; J: TRBJ1-2; size: medium-sized; DNA: TGCGCCAGCAGCCAGGGCTGGACAGGGGCTAACTATGGCTACACCTTC; CDR3: CASSQGWTGANYGYTF
D: TRBD1; V: TRBV27; J: TRBJ1-6; size: once; DNA: TGTGCCAGCAGTTTGTCAGGACAGGGATTTTCACCCCTCCACTTT; CDR3: CASSLSGQGFSPLHF
D: -; V: TRBV7-8; J: TRBJ2-3; size: -; DNA: TGTGCCAGCAGCTTAAGGGCGGACGATACGCAGTATTTT; CDR3: CASSLRADDTQYF
D: -; V: TRBV30; J: TRBJ1-5; size: -; DNA: TGTGCCTGGAGTCGCACACTAAATCAGCCCCAGCATTTT; CDR3: CAWSRTLNQPQHF
D: TRBD1; V: TRBV6-6; J: TRBJ1-2; size: -; DNA: TGTGCCAGCAGTTACACCTTTGGGACAGGCTATGGCTACACCTTC; CDR3: CASSYTFGTGYGYTF
D: -; V: TRBV5-5; J: TRBJ1-6; size: -; DNA: TGTGCCAGCAGCTTGATAAGCAGGGTTAATTCACCCCTCCACTTT; CDR3: CASSLISRVNSPLHF
D: TRBD1; V: TRBV11-3; J: TRBJ2-2; size: -; DNA: TGTGCCAGCAGCTCAGGGACAGCCAGAACCGGGGAGCTGTTTTTT; CDR3: CASSSGTARTGELFF
D: TRBD2; V: TRBV28; J: TRBJ2-4; size: -; DNA: TGTGCCAGCAGTTTACCAGCGGGGTGGGCGGGGGCCAAAAACATTCAGTACTTC; CDR3: CASSLPAGWAGAKNIQYF
D: -; V: TRBV28; J: TRBJ2-7; size: -; DNA: TGTGCCAGCCACCTCTCTCGGGACGGCACCTACGAGCAGTACTTC; CDR3: CASHLSRDGTYEQYF
D: -; V: TRBV6-6; J: TRBJ2-3; size: once; DNA: TGTGCCAGCAGTCATGGACTCGCAGACACAGATACGCAGTATTTT; CDR3: CASSHGLADTDTQYF
D: TRBD1; V: TRBV7-2; J: TRBJ1-2; size: -; DNA: TGTGCCAGCAGCTTGGGAGGACAGGCCTCCAGAGGCGGCTACACCTTC; CDR3: CASSLGGQASRGGYTF
D: -; V: TRBV6-1; J: TRBJ1-3; size: -; DNA: TGTGCCAGCATGACATTGGGACTCGCCATATATTTT; CDR3: CASMTLGLAIYF
D: TRBD1; V: TRBV7-2; J: TRBJ1-1; size: -; DNA: TGTGCCAGCAGCTTAGTGACAGGGTCCACTGAAGCTTTCTTT; CDR3: CASSLVTGSTEAFF
D: -; V: TRBV30; J: TRBJ1-4; size: -; DNA: TGTGCCTGGCGGGAGACTTTGATCGGTGAAAAACTGTTTTTT; CDR3: CAWRETLIGEKLFF
D: TRBD2; V: TRBV4-1; J: TRBJ2-5; size: once; DNA: TGCGCCAGCAGCCAATTTGGGACTAGCGGGAGTAAAGAGACCCAGTACTTC; CDR3: CASSQFGTSGSKETQYF
D: -; V: TRBV9; J: TRBJ1-3; size: -; DNA: TGTGCCAGCAGCGTAGGGCAGGTGGCTGGAAACACCATATATTTT; CDR3: CASSVGQVAGNTIYF
D: -; V: TRBV28; J: TRBJ2-2; size: once; DNA: TGTGCCAGCACCTCTCCCGGCAGGTCAAGTAGCACCGGGGAGCTGTTTTTT; CDR3: CASTSPGRSSSTGELFF
D: -; V: TRBV7-2; J: TRBJ2-2; size: -; DNA: TGTGCCAGCAGCCCTCACCGGGCCTACACCGGGGAGCTGTTTTTT; CDR3: CASSPHRAYTGELFF
D: TRBD1; V: TRBV7-8; J: TRBJ1-2; size: -; DNA: TGTGCCAGCAGCCCCCGGGACAGTACCTATGGCTACACCTTC; CDR3: CASSPRDSTYGYTF
D: -; V: TRBV7-9; J: TRBJ2-3; size: -; DNA: TGTGCCAGCAGCTTAGAAACAGATACGCAGTATTTT; CDR3: CASSLETDTQYF
D: -; V: TRBV4-2; J: TRBJ1-1; size: few; DNA: TGTGCCAGCAGCCCTAACTCCAGACAGGCTAACACTGAAGCTTTCTTT; CDR3: CASSPNSRQANTEAFF
D: -; V: TRBV10-3; J: TRBJ2-3; size: once; DNA: TGTGCCATCAGTGAGTATGCTCCGGATACAGATACGCAGTATTTT; CDR3: CAISEYAPDTDTQYF
D: -; V: TRBV5-4; J: TRBJ2-7; size: -; DNA: TGTGCCAGCAGCCCGGTGGGGGTGGGGGAGCAGTACTTC; CDR3: CASSPVGVGEQYF
D: -; V: TRBV20-1; J: TRBJ2-7; size: once; DNA: TGCAGTGCTGAGGGCCCCTACGAGCAGTACTTC; CDR3: CSAEGPYEQYF
D: -; V: TRBV7-3; J: TRBJ1-1; size: -; DNA: TGTGCCAGCAGCAGAGTGACAGTAGGCACTGAAGCTTTCTTT; CDR3: CASSRVTVGTEAFF
D: TRBD2; V: TRBV11-3; J: TRBJ2-1; size: -; DNA: TGTGCCAGCAGCTCTGGACTAGCGGGTCCCGGGGAGCAGTTCTTC; CDR3: CASSSGLAGPGEQFF
D: -; V: TRBV4-2; J: TRBJ2-7; size: -; DNA: TGTGCCAGCAGCCAAGAAATCAAACAGCCCATCTACGAGCAGTACTTC; CDR3: CASSQEIKQPIYEQYF
D: -; V: TRBV5-1; J: TRBJ1-3; size: -; DNA: TGCGCCAGCAGCTTGGTTGGGGCTTACTCTGGAAACACCATATATTTT; CDR3: CASSLVGAYSGNTIYF
D: -; V: TRBV7-2; J: TRBJ1-2; size: once; DNA: TGTGCCAGCAGCTCCCAACAGGGTAACTATGGCTACACCTTC; CDR3: CASSSQQGNYGYTF